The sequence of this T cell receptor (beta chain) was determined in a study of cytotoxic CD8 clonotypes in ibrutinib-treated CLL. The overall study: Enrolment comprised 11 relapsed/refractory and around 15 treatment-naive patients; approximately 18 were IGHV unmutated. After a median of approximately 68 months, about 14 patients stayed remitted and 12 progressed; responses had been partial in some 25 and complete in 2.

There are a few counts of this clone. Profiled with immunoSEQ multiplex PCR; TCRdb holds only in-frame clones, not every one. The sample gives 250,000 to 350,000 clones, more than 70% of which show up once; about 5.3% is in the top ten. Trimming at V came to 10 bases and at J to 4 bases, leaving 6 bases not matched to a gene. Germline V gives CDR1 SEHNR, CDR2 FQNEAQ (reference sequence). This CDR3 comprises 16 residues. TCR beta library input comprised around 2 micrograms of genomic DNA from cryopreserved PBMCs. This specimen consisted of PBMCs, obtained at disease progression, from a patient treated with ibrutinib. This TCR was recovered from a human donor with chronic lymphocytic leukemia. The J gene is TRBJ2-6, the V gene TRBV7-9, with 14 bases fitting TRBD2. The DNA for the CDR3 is TGTGCCACCCGACTAGCGGGGGGGCGAGGGGCCAACGTCCTGACTTTC. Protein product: CATRLAGGRGANVLTF.